One TCR beta chain is described in this entry. The germline V gene encodes CDR1 MNHEY and CDR2 SMNVEV (reference sequence). This CDR3 is built from 15 residues. Deletions cut 5 bases from V and 4 bases from J, with 14 bases between. The data derive from a study of cytomegalovirus exposure and HLA in healthy donors. It was with 60 Vbeta and 13 Jbeta primers that the PCR ran. Sequencing was performed with immunoSEQ multiplex PCR; in TCRdb, only in-frame clones are kept and a portion is missing. The sample contains 140,000 to 150,000 clones, roughly 80% of which appear only once. The origin of this receptor is a woman aged 40 to 50 in good health and CMV-seropositive. The chain links TRBV27 to TRBJ2-2; D call uncertain. The sequencing input was PBMCs. CDR3: CASSHLLPSTGELFF. CDR3 bases: TGTGCCAGCAGTCATTTACTCCCATCCACCGGGGAGCTGTTTTTT.